This T cell receptor beta chain was documented in a study of technical replicates of blood from several donors. Germline V gene lookup returns CDR1 SGDLS and CDR2 YYNGEE. The CDR3 extends over 15 amino acids. V lost 3 bases to trimming and J lost 3 bases; unmatched junction nucleotides: 7. Repertoires were generated with immunoSEQ multiplex PCR, while TCRdb's copy carries only in-frame clones and drops some. The sample contains about 75,000 clones, approximately 97% of which appear only once. The chain uses TRBV9 and TRBJ2-7; the match to TRBD1 covers 9 bases. The clonotype originates from a human donor in good health. What was sequenced was T cells isolated from PBMCs. DNA for the CDR3: TGTGCCAGCAGCGACCGGGACAGGGCCTTCTACGAGCAGTACTTC. Translating gives CASSDRDRAFYEQYF.